These T cell receptor beta chains were read from a single sample in a study of shared clonotypes between healthy human individuals. The table came from immunoSEQ multiplex PCR; TCRdb's copy has only in-frame clones and leaves some out. Among approximately 2.3 million clones listed, 80% to 95% were seen once. Material for sequencing was naive CD4+ T cells from PBMCs. These receptors all stem from a young man in good health. Some clones in this sample may be carry-over from other donors' samples. Both conserved end residues are part of each CDR3.

>TRBV5-4|TRBJ2-1
CASSLGLAGVWDEQFF
>TRBV11-2|TRBJ2-7
CASSSWTTSYEQYF
>TRBV7-8|TRBJ2-3
CASSRRDRITDTQYF
>TRBV9|TRBJ1-1
CASSQRVMDTEAFF
>TRBV6-1|TRBJ2-7
CASSEGILREQYF
>TRBV29-1|TRBJ1-2
CSVTPPTGTGYTF
>TRBV10-3|TRBJ1-3
CAITPGPNTGNTIYF
>TRBV5-1|TRBJ2-4
CASSLAPGLAKNIQYF
>TRBV28|TRBJ1-5
CASSSYIPGQGLGQPQHF
>TRBV5-1|TRBJ1-2
CASSPGTPKPYGYTF
>TRBV19|TRBJ2-1
CASSLAGEGFDEQFF
>TRBV7-2|TRBJ1-4
CASSFGRITNEKLFF
>TRBV27|TRBJ1-5
CASSPRGNQPQHF
>TRBV18|TRBJ2-7
CASSPPGLMYEQYF
>TRBV5-4|TRBJ2-7
CASSLDLAHAAYEQYF
>TRBV30|TRBJ1-1
CAWSGDEHTEAFF
>TRBV6-5|TRBJ2-7
CASSYETGGEQYF
>TRBV10-3|-
CATQSSSYEQYF
>TRBV28|TRBJ1-2
CASSSSYRDYGYTF
>TRBV2|TRBJ1-5
CASSVGNQPQHF
>TRBV5-1|TRBJ2-1
CASSLGFTSLSSYNEQFF
>TRBV25-1|TRBJ1-1
CASSEAEGRGNTEAFF
>TRBV7-3|TRBJ2-2
CASSPLAATGELFF
>TRBV5-1|TRBJ2-2
CASSLDVGGELFF
>TRBV18|TRBJ2-7
CASSPPGVPYEQYF
>TRBV28|TRBJ1-1
CASSLRGGRTEAFF
>TRBV21-1|TRBJ2-5
CASSYQGAHRETQYF
>TRBV7-9|TRBJ2-5
CASSLGLAGVWKTQYF
>TRBV5-1|TRBJ1-5
CASSLGVASGQPQHF
>TRBV7-2|TRBJ1-5
CASSLYSGQASNQPQHF
>TRBV7-2|TRBJ2-7
CASSFGQGSSYEQYF
>TRBV7-9|TRBJ1-1
CASSLVSQWAFF
>TRBV15|TRBJ1-2
CATSRDRRELTDGYTF
>TRBV5-1|TRBJ1-5
CASSLGGVGGDQPQHF
>TRBV5-1|TRBJ2-2
CASRGAVHTGELFF
>TRBV28|TRBJ2-7
CASRTSEPRKQYF
>TRBV18|TRBJ1-1
CASSGRTGGNTEAFF
>TRBV7-3|TRBJ2-3
CASSPGQGDTQYF
>TRBV30|TRBJ1-2
CAWARLTNYGYTF
>TRBV6-4|TRBJ1-2
CASAPQSGSNYGYTF